The clone carrying this TCR beta chain was detected once. The antigen is unknown. This sample is drawn from a study of CD8+ T cells in alopecia areata. General observations from the study: During tofacitinib treatment, many expanded lesional clones remained in scalp and blood. Given one nonresponder, whether baseline CD8+ expansion relates to response remains uncertain.

In each case, RNA was isolated and then reverse transcribed into cDNA as the sequencing template. TCRdb's copy holds only in-frame clones and misses some; the assay was immunoSEQ multiplex PCR. The repertoire holds hundreds of thousands of clones, with 60% as singletons. In germline, CDR1 is SNHLY, CDR2 FYNNEI. V was trimmed by 5 bases and J by 0 bases, leaving 7 bases between them. The CDR3 loop spans 14 amino acids. Treatment meaning: oral pan-JAK inhibitor, 5-10 mg twice daily. As part of sample collection, lesional scalp punch biopsies and peripheral blood were taken from alopecia areata patients.

This clonotype originated in a human donor with alopecia areata. The specimen was CD4+ T cells sorted from blood, collected around week 54, from a patient treated with tofacitinib. This rearrangement joins TRBV2 to TRBJ1-4; D remains unclear. CDR3 coding DNA: TGTGCCAGCAGTCTTGAAACAACTAATGAAAAACTGTTTTTT. Translating it yields CASSLETTNEKLFF.